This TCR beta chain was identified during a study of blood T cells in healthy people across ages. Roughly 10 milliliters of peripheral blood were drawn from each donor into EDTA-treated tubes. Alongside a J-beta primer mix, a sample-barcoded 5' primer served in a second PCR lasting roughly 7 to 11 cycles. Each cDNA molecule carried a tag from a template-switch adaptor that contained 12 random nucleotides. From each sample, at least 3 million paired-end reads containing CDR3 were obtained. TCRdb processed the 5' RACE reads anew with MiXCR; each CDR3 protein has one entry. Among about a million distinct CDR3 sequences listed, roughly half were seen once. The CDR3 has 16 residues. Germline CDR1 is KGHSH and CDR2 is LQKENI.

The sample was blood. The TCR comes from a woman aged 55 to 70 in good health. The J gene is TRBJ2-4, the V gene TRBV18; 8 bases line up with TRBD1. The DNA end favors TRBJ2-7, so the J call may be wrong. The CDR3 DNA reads TGTGCCAGCTCGCGGGAAACAGGGGGGACGGGGTACGAGCAGTACTTC. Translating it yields CASSRETGGTGYEQYF.